The present TCR beta chain was sequenced within a study of cytomegalovirus exposure and HLA in healthy donors (dated by TCRdb to about 2017). Notes on the research overall: The 500 to 800 repertoires of the first cohort and the approximately 110 validation repertoires were produced on the same platform, according to a later analysis. The study aimed to test whether cataloging public T cell receptors could reveal signatures of past pathogen exposure. A separate validation cohort of 100 to 150 different subjects was used in addition to the roughly 670-subject first cohort. To predict cytomegalovirus infection status, the study combined high-throughput TCR immunosequencing, statistical association of individual TCRs with disease status, and machine learning.

This clone has a single count. What antigen it recognizes has not been identified. No base quality information exists; no much larger clone differs at one position. The library was built by means of the immunoSEQ multiplex PCR assay. Concerning the study's data processing: A statistical classification framework was built for diagnosing cytomegalovirus status from the catalog of TCR beta chain sequences. In TCRdb, the immuneACCESS table is reduced to in-frame sequences with V and J assigned. These tables do not hold every clone; where another copy was compared, an unresolved V gene accounts for under half, and the others remain unexplained. Clonal size and the V and J genes are those of that table, whereas D and trimming came from the DNA. This sample holds 220,000 or so clones; approximately 80% were observed only once. About an eighth of the sample goes to the ten largest clones. Study-wide conclusions, independent of this receptor: A later analysis found that TCRs clustered in the first cohort also tended to co-occur in the 120 validation repertoires, with approximately 95% of cluster scores above 0. All 130 or so repertoires were used to score co-occurrence in the validation cohort in a later analysis, because that analysis had no HLA typing for the cohort. According to the authors, the approach could potentially be generalized to other disease states and immunological phenotypes. A total of about 150 TCR beta chains were listed by the study as associated with cytomegalovirus. Cytomegalovirus status was reported to be diagnosed by the classifier with high specificity and sensitivity in both the original and validation cohorts. In vitro tests confirmed that a few of the cytomegalovirus-associated TCR beta chains recognize cytomegalovirus antigens. Across donors, most TCR sequences were observed very rarely, whereas some public TCRs were present in many individuals.

V loses 5 bases at its end and J loses 8 bases; junction bases beyond the gene matches: 14. Including cysteine and phenylalanine, the CDR3 has 15 amino acids. Of the read, only the CDR3 DNA is kept; its 45 bases are in frame from base 1. Sequences MNHEY (CDR1) and SMNVEV (CDR2) are obtained from the germline V gene (reference sequence). Donors formed part of the validation cohort, which comprised some 120 subjects and was distinct from the first cohort of roughly 600 subjects. Sequencing was performed on PBMCs. This TCR was sampled from a woman aged 25 to 39 in good health and CMV-seropositive. Recombination joined TRBV27 with TRBJ1-2, with 7 middle bases fitting TRBD1. The DNA sequence is given as TGTGCCAGCAGTGCATACAGGGGACGGGCTGGGGGCTACACCTTC. Its protein is CASSAYRGRAGGYTF.